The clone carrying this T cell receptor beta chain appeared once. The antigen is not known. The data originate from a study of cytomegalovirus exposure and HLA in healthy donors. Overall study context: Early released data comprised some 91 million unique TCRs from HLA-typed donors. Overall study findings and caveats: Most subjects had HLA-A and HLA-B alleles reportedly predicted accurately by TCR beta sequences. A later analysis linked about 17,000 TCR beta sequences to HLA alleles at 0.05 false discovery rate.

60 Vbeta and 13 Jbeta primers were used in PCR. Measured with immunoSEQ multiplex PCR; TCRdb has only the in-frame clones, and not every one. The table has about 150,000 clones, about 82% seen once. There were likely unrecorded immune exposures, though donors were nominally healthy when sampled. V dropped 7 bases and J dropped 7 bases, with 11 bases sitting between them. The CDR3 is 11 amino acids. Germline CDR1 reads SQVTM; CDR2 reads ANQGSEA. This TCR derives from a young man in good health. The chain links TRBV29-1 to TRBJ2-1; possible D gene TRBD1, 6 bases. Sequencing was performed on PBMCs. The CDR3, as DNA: TGCAGCGCGCCCCAGGGGAATGAGCAGTTCTTC. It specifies CSAPQGNEQFF.